The 25 T cell receptor beta chains below come from one sample, sequenced in a study of cytomegalovirus exposure and HLA in healthy donors. The PCR was carried out with 60 Vbeta primers and 13 Jbeta primers. Here immunoSEQ multiplex PCR was the method, and the copy in TCRdb shows in-frame clones only, minus some. In the table there are 200,000 to 250,000 clones, under 85% of which are singletons. The sequencing input was PBMCs. The receptors shown here come from a man in his fifties or sixties in good health and CMV-seronegative.

V is TRBV19 and J is TRBJ1-5, with D uncertain. Germline lookup yields CDR1 LNHDA and CDR2 SQIVND (reference sequence). Trimming took off 9 bases at V and 4 bases at J, with 10 bases between the two ends. The CDR3 has 12 amino acids. CDR3 coding DNA: TGTGCCAGCCGGACGGGAAATCAGCCCCAGCATTTT. Its translation: CASRTGNQPQHF.

To note about this clone: Other DNA sequences from this sample encode an identical CDR3 as well. The chain is built from TRBV4-2 and TRBJ2-3; the match to TRBD2 covers 10 bases. Trimming took 1 base from V and 3 from J; bases not matched to a gene: 1. Looked up from germline, CDR1 is LGHNA and CDR2 is YNFKEQ. CDR3 length: 15 amino acids. CDR3 coding DNA: TGTGCCAGCAGCCAAGGAGCGGGAGGGACAGATACGCAGTATTTT. Its translation is CASSQGAGGTDTQYF.

V usage is TRBV7-2 and J usage is TRBJ1-1; D possibly corresponds to TRBD1 (6 bases). V lost 4 bases and J lost 4, with 16 bases in between. The CDR3 consists of 15 residues. Germline V gives CDR1 SGHTA, CDR2 FQGNSA. This CDR3 is CASSSVWGGFTEAFF. The CDR3 DNA is TGTGCCAGCAGCTCCGTCTGGGGGGGCTTCACTGAAGCTTTCTTT.

The chain carries TRBV5-1 and TRBJ2-2; 7 bases fit TRBD1. The junction had 6 bases not matched to a gene; V was cut back by 3 bases and J by 4 bases. CDR3 length: 15 amino acids. Germline CDR1 reads SGHRS; CDR2 reads YFSETQ. Here the CDR3 DNA reads TGCGCCAGCAGCTCCGACAGGGTTTTCACCGGGGAGCTGTTTTTT. Encoded protein: CASSSDRVFTGELFF.

The chain employs TRBV28 and TRBJ1-5, with 9 positions matching TRBD1. The trim removed 2 bases at V and 1 base at J, leaving 6 bases unmatched. The CDR3 has 17 amino acids. Germline V gene sequence: CDR1 MDHEN, CDR2 SYDVKM. The CDR3 is CASSLITGGGSNQPQHF. CDR3 nucleotides: TGTGCCAGCAGTTTAATTACAGGGGGCGGAAGCAATCAGCCCCAGCATTTT.

The chain is built from TRBV7-8 and TRBJ2-1; a weak D match, TRBD1 (6 bases). Germline CDR1 SGHVS, CDR2 FQNEAQ. The CDR3 totals 13 residues. Trimming took 5 bases from V and 10 from J, leaving 15 bases between them. This chain's CDR3 is CASSPPTGNEQFF. The CDR3 DNA follows: TGTGCCAGCAGCCCGCCGACAGGTAACGAGCAGTTCTTC.

V is TRBV5-1 and J is TRBJ2-3, with D possibly matching TRBD1 (5 bases). The CDR3 consists of 15 residues. V was shortened by 1 base and J by 3 bases, with 12 bases between the two germline ends. Germline V gene sequence: CDR1 SGHRS, CDR2 YFSETQ. The CDR3 protein is CASSLQGLSTDTQYF. Written as DNA, the CDR3 is TGCGCCAGCAGCTTGCAGGGTTTAAGTACAGATACGCAGTATTTT.

The V gene is TRBV10-3, the J gene TRBJ2-5, with D tentatively TRBD1 (5 bases). Trimming shortened V by 5 bases and J by 5 bases, and 12 bases separated the two germline ends. CDR3 length: 13 amino acids. CDR1 ENHRY and CDR2 SYGVKD come from the germline V gene. Here the CDR3 reads CAISMQGGETQYF. The CDR3 DNA reads as TGTGCCATCAGTATGCAGGGTGGGGAGACCCAGTACTTC.

V is TRBV10-3 and J is TRBJ2-3; 8 nucleotides agree with TRBD2. The CDR3 length is 16 residues. V lost 5 bases and J lost 1; bases outside the gene matches: 8. Per germline, CDR1 ENHRY and CDR2 SYGVKD. In DNA, the CDR3 is TGTGCCATCAGTAGCGGGAGTGGAGTAGGCACAGATACGCAGTATTTT. As protein: CAISSGSGVGTDTQYF.

V is TRBV5-1 and J is TRBJ2-1, with a possible D match to TRBD1 (6 bases). From germline, CDR1 is SGHRS and CDR2 YFSETQ. The CDR3 is 16 amino acids. Trimming removed 4 bases from V and 3 bases from J, with 17 bases in between. CDR3: CASSPYTGLLYNEQFF. In DNA, the CDR3 is TGCGCCAGCAGCCCATATACAGGGCTCCTCTACAATGAGCAGTTCTTC. Supplemented by reference TRBV5-1 and TRBJ2-1, the full variable domain reads KAGVTQTPRYLIKTRGQQVTLSCSPISGHRSVSWYQQTPGQGLQFLFEYFSETQRNKGNFPGRFSGRQFSNSRSEMNVSTLELGDSALYLCASSPYTGLLYNEQFFGPGTRLTVL.

The rearrangement links TRBV7-8 to TRBJ2-1; 14 bases match TRBD2. Germline assignment: CDR1 SGHVS and CDR2 FQNEAQ. There are 16 residues in the CDR3. V was pared by 5 bases and J by 7 bases, with 7 bases of the junction left unmatched. CDR3: CASSPRLAGGYNEQFF. In nucleotides, the CDR3 is TGTGCCAGCAGCCCCCGACTAGCGGGAGGGTATAATGAGCAGTTCTTC.

This clone was seen only once. The chain joins TRBV13 to TRBJ2-3; no definite D call. CDR3 size: 13 residues. Deletions cut 3 bases from V and 2 bases from J, with 6 bases between. Germline-derived CDR1 and CDR2 are PRHDT and FYEKMQ (reference sequence). The CDR3 sequence: CASSFSPTDTQYF. In DNA form, the CDR3 reads TGTGCCAGCAGCTTCTCCCCCACAGATACGCAGTATTTT.

Points on this clone: Other DNA sequences in the sample encode the same CDR3. Written as DNA, the CDR3 is TGCGCCAGCAGCTTGGTAGGAGACTCCTACAATGAGCAGTTCTTC. As protein: CASSLVGDSYNEQFF. V gene TRBV5-1 combines with J gene TRBJ2-1; D is unresolved. Trimming stripped 0 bases from V and 0 bases from J, with 7 bases between. The CDR3 totals 15 residues. Germline V gene lookup returns CDR1 SGHRS and CDR2 YFSETQ.

This clone showed up just a few times. The chain couples TRBV6-1 to TRBJ2-7, with TRBD1 as a possible D gene (6 bases). The CDR3 loop spans 15 amino acids. Trimming left V 3 bases short and J 3 bases short, with 15 bases between. The germline gives CDR1 MNHNS, CDR2 SASEGT. The CDR3 sequence is CASSDSQGKGYEQYF. The DNA of the CDR3 is TGTGCCAGCAGTGACAGCCAGGGGAAAGGCTACGAGCAGTACTTC.

V is TRBV30 and J is TRBJ1-2; TRBD1 might be the D (5 bases). This CDR3 has 12 residues. V lost 4 bases and J 3 bases, leaving 9 bases between the germline ends. Germline loops: CDR1 GTSNPN, CDR2 SVGIG (reference sequence). The DNA for the CDR3 is TGTGCCTGGACGGGGGGGGACTATGGCTACACCTTC. Translation: CAWTGGDYGYTF.

J is TRBJ1-3 and V is TRBV30; D is possibly TRBD1 (5 bases). The V end lost 1 base, the J end lost 4 bases, and 17 bases lay between the germline ends. The CDR3 length is 16 residues. Germline CDR1 reads GTSNPN; CDR2 reads SVGIG (reference sequence). In nucleotides, the CDR3 is TGTGCCTGGAGTGGGGGACTCCCCAACTTAGGAAACACCATATATTTT. Its translation: CAWSGGLPNLGNTIYF.

The chain links TRBV28 to TRBJ2-2; 7 bases are a match to TRBD1. The CDR3 is 15 amino acids. V lost 5 bases to trimming and J lost 6 bases; unmatched junction nucleotides: 9. Germline CDR1 MDHEN, CDR2 SYDVKM. The CDR3 loop is CASSVGTDGAGELFF. The CDR3 nucleotides read TGTGCCAGCAGTGTGGGGACAGACGGGGCCGGGGAGCTGTTTTTT.

This chain connects TRBV5-6 to TRBJ2-3, with D possibly being TRBD2 (7 bases). Germline-derived CDR1 and CDR2 are SGHDT and YYEEEE. The CDR3 extends over 15 amino acids. The V gene lost 1 base and the J gene lost 8 bases, with 17 bases spanning the gap. The CDR3 protein is CASSLFTGGLGTQYF. In DNA form, the CDR3 reads TGTGCCAGCAGCTTGTTTACCGGGGGGCTAGGTACGCAGTATTTT.

The J gene is TRBJ2-5, the V gene TRBV29-1; the D gene is possibly TRBD2 (6 bases). Germline V gene data show CDR1 as SQVTM and CDR2 as ANQGSEA. V was shortened by 3 bases and J by 7 bases, with 21 bases between the two germline ends. The CDR3 contains 15 residues. For the CDR3, the DNA is TGCAGCGTTGATAAAGCGGGTGAGGGTCCAGGGACCCAGTACTTC. Its translation is CSVDKAGEGPGTQYF.

This chain joins TRBV29-1 and TRBJ2-1; 7 nucleotides align to TRBD2. Germline values: CDR1 SQVTM, CDR2 ANQGSEA. Trimming cost V 7 bases and J 5 bases; bases outside gene matches: 11. This CDR3 is built from 14 residues. DNA of the CDR3: TGCAGCGCAGGACTAGTCGGGTACAACAATGAGCAGTTCTTC. It yields the protein CSAGLVGYNNEQFF.

DNA for the CDR3: TGTGCCAGCAGCTTAGAGTCGGGCAATCAGCCCCAGCATTTT. It specifies CASSLESGNQPQHF. The chain has TRBV7-2 and TRBJ1-5; no clear D. CDR3 length: 14 residues. The germline V and J ends were trimmed by 1 base and 2 bases, with 6 bases remaining between them. Germline assignment: CDR1 SGHTA and CDR2 FQGNSA.

A remark on this clone: The junction and the germline gene differ at one end; a read error may be behind it. The rearrangement uses TRBV5-4 and TRBJ2-3, with D perhaps TRBD2 (5 bases). The CDR3 contains 14 residues. The germline CDR1 and CDR2 sequences are SGHNT and YYREEE (reference sequence). The CDR3 DNA sequence: TGTGTCAGCAAGGTTAGCGCTAGCACAGATACGCAGTATTTT. The encoded protein is CVSKVSASTDTQYF.

This clone was counted once. The chain uses TRBV7-6 and TRBJ2-7, with D possibly matching TRBD1 (6 bases). Germline V lookup: CDR1 SGHVS, CDR2 FNYEAQ. There are 14 residues in the CDR3. The V gene lost 2 bases and the J gene lost 0 bases, with 8 bases spanning the gap. DNA of the CDR3: TGTGCCAGCAGCTTAAACAGGGACTCCTACGAGCAGTACTTC. Amino acid sequence: CASSLNRDSYEQYF.

The chain joins TRBV27 to TRBJ2-7; 11 bases match TRBD1. Germline CDR1 reads MNHEY; CDR2 reads SMNVEV (reference sequence). This CDR3 is 15 amino acids long. V lost 5 bases, J lost 2 bases, and 5 bases stayed unmatched. This CDR3 is CASSPLGQGAYEQYF. Written as DNA, the CDR3 is TGTGCCAGCAGTCCTTTGGGACAGGGGGCCTACGAGCAGTACTTC.

The chain links TRBV4-1 to TRBJ2-7, with D perhaps matching TRBD1 (5 bases). Trimming shortened V by 5 bases and J by 2 bases, and 10 bases separated the two germline ends. This CDR3 comprises 13 residues. Germline CDR1 is MGHRA and CDR2 is YSYEKL. CDR3 bases: TGCGCCAGCAGCTTACAGGTAACCTACGAGCAGTACTTC. It yields the protein CASSLQVTYEQYF.